This T cell receptor (beta chain) was profiled in a study of CD8 T cells in ankylosing spondylitis. Concerning this clonotype itself: The antigen remains unidentified.

This CDR3 is built from 14 residues. Germline V lookup: CDR1 DFQATT, CDR2 SNEGSKA (reference sequence). Unmatched junction bases numbered 10, after V lost 6 bases and J lost 6 bases. Study-level findings and limits: Disease-linked clones bore a CD8+ phenotype, appearing relatively rarely in peripheral blood. Apparently characteristic of ankylosing spondylitis blood was a TCR beta motif (roughly eight highly homologous variants). Previously reported in reactive arthritis synovial fluid and blood were some of the motif variants.

TCRdb passed the 5' RACE reads through MiXCR, listing each CDR3 protein once. The sample includes about 540,000 distinct CDR3 sequences, 10% to 15% seen only once; the top ten take approximately 7%. J is TRBJ2-1 and V is TRBV20-1, with 8 bases that match TRBD2. The receptor's source is a male donor with ankylosing spondylitis. The sample was blood, either unsorted or a sorted T cell fraction (not recorded which). The CDR3, as DNA: TGCAGTGCGGACTCTAGCGGGTGGCGCAATGAGCAGTTCTTC. Its protein is CSADSSGWRNEQFF.